This TCR beta chain was documented in a study of memory CD4+ T cells and cytomegalovirus serostatus. The method was immunoSEQ multiplex PCR; TCRdb's version includes in-frame clones alone and lacks a portion of them. The sample contains tens of thousands of clones, about 78% of which appear only once. The sort gate was single viable CD3+CD4+CD8-CD45RO+ cells for memory CD4+ T cells. This clone appeared a few times. The germline CDR1 and CDR2 sequences are SGHRS and YFSETQ. CDR3 length equals 13 residues. Trimming took 6 bases from V and 0 from J, leaving 9 bases between them. This receptor was identified in an adult in good health and CMV-seronegative. The rearrangement links TRBV5-1 to TRBJ1-2, with D unclear. The sample consisted of memory CD4+ T cells from blood. CDR3 nucleotide sequence: TGCGCCAGCACTCTAGGATCTAACTATGGCTACACCTTC. Its protein is CASTLGSNYGYTF.